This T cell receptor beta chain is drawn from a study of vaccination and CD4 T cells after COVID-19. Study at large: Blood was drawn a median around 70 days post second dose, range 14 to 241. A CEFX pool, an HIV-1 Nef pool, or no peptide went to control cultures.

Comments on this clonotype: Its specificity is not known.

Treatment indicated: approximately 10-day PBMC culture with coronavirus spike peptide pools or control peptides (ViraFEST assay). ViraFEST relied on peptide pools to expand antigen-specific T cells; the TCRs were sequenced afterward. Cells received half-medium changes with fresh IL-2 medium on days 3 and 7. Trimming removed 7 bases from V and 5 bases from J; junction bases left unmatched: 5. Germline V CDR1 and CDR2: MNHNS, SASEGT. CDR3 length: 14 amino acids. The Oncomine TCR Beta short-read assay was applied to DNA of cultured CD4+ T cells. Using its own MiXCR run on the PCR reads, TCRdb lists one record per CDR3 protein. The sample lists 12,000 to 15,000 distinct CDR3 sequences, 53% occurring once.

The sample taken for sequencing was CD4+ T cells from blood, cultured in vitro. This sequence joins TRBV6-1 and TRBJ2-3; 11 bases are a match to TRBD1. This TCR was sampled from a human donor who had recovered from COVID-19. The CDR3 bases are TGTGCCAGCACGGACAGGGGGCCTATAGATACGCAGTATTTT. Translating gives CASTDRGPIDTQYF.